This entry lists 2 T cell receptor beta chains sequenced from one sample in a study of Graves' ophthalmopathy and Graves' hyperthyroidism. Amplification targeted the TCR beta CDR3 regions, with RNA transcripts as the source material. Second-round multiplex PCR came after a first-round RT-PCR that employed HTBI primers. One entry per CDR3 protein, called by TCRdb with MiXCR from the multiplex PCR reads. The table records some 170,000 distinct CDR3 sequences, under 45% of them present only once. What was sequenced was peripheral blood. These receptors were obtained from a man aged 25 to 40 with Graves' ophthalmopathy.

This clonotype has ten or more counts. The chain couples TRBV7-2 to TRBJ2-5; possibly TRBD1 for D (5 bases). V was clipped by 5 bases and J by 1 base, with 11 bases between them. The germline V gene encodes CDR1 SGHTA and CDR2 FQGNSA. The CDR3 runs to 14 residues. The CDR3 nucleotides read TGTGCCAGCAGCAGGAGACAGACCCAAGAGACCCAGTACTTC. Residues: CASSRRQTQETQYF.

This chain uses TRBV20-1 with TRBJ2-5; the match to TRBD1 covers 8 bases. Germline V gene data show CDR1 as DFQATT and CDR2 as SNEGSKA (reference sequence). After removal of 5 bases from V and 1 base from J, the junction contained 6 bases not matched to a gene. This CDR3 has 14 residues. The CDR3 nucleotides are TGCAGTGCTCTACCGGGACAGGTCCAAGAGACCCAGTACTTC. Its protein is CSALPGQVQETQYF.